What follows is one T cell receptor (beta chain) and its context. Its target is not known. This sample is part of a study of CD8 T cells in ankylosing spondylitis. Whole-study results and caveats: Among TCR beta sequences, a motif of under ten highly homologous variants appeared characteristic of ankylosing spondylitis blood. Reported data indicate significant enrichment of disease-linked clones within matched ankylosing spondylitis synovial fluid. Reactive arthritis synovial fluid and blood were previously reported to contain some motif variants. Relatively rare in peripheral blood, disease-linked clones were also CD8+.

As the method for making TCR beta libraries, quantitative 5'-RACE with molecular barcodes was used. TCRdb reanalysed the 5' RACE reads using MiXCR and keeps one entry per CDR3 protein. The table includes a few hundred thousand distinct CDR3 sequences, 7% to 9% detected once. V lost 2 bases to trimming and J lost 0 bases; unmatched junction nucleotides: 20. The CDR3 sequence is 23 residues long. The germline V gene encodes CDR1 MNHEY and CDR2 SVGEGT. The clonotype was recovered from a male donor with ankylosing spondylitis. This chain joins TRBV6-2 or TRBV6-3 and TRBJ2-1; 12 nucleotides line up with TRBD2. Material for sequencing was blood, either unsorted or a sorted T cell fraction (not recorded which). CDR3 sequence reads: CASSYQRTSGVASYRSSYNEQFF. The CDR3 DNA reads TGTGCCAGCAGTTACCAGAGGACTAGCGGGGTCGCCTCGTATAGGAGCTCCTACAATGAGCAGTTCTTC.